The clone carrying this T cell receptor beta chain was counted between two and nine times. TCRdb passed the RT-PCR reads through MiXCR, listing each CDR3 protein once. The sample contains approximately 150,000 distinct CDR3 sequences, about 40% of which appear only once. The sample comes from a study of patients and donors after allogeneic stem cell transplantation. The ends were cut back, 1 base at V and 4 bases at J, with 8 bases in the middle. This CDR3 is 14 amino acids long. The specimen was blood, either unsorted or a sorted T cell fraction (not recorded which). The sequence was obtained from a human donor who was either an allogeneic HSCT recipient or a stem cell or donor lymphocyte infusion donor (not recorded which). It is not recorded whose cells these are; they may come from a transplant donor. V is TRBV12-3 or TRBV12-4 and J is TRBJ1-3; D gene ambiguous. For the CDR3, the DNA is TGTGCCAGCAGTTTAGAAGCGGCAGGAAACACCATATATTTT. Translation gives CASSLEAAGNTIYF.